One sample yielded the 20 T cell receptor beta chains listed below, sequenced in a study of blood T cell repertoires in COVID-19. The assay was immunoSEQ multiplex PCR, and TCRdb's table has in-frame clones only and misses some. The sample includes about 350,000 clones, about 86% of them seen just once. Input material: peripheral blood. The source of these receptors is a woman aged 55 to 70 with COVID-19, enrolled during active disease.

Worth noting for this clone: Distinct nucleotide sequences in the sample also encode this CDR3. The CDR3 protein is CASSPRLAGTGELFF. The CDR3 DNA follows: TGTGCCAGCTCACCGCGGTTAGCCGGGACCGGGGAGCTGTTTTTT. The V gene is TRBV18, the J gene TRBJ2-2; the D is unclear. Trimming removed 3 bases from V and 5 bases from J, with 13 bases in between. Per germline, CDR1 KGHSH and CDR2 LQKENI. This CDR3 comprises 15 residues.

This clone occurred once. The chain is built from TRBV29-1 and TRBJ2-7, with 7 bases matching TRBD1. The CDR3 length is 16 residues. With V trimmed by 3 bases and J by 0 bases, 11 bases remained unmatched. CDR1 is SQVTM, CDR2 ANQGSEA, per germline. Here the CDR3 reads CSVDKPGGQDSYEQYF. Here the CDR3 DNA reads TGCAGCGTTGATAAGCCTGGCGGACAGGACTCCTACGAGCAGTACTTC.

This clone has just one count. CDR3: CASSLAGANTGELFF. The DNA for the CDR3 is TGTGCCAGTAGTCTAGCGGGGGCGAACACCGGGGAGCTGTTTTTT. The rearrangement joins TRBV19 to TRBJ2-2; 10 nucleotides match TRBD2. The CDR3 loop spans 15 amino acids. In germline, CDR1 is LNHDA, CDR2 SQIVND (reference sequence). The V segment lost 5 bases and the J segment 0 bases; nucleotides outside the gene matches: 0.

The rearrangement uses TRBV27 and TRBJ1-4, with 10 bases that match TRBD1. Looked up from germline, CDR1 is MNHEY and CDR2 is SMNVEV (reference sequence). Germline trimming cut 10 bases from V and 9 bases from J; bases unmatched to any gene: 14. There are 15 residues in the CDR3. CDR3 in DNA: TGTGCCAACAAAAAGTCGGGACAGGGGCGGCAAAAACTGTTTTTT. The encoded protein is CANKKSGQGRQKLFF.

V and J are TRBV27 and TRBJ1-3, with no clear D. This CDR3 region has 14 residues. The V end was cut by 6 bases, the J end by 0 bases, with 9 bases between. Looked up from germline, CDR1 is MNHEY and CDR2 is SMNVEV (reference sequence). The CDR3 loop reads CASRPIRSGNTIYF. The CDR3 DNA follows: TGTGCCAGCAGACCTATCCGCTCTGGAAACACCATATATTTT.

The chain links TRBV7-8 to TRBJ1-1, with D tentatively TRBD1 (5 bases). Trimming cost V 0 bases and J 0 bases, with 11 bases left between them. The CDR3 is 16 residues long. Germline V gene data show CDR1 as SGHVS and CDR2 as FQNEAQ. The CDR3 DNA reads TGTGCCAGCAGCTTAGCGCCGGCAGGGATGAACACTGAAGCTTTCTTT. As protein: CASSLAPAGMNTEAFF.

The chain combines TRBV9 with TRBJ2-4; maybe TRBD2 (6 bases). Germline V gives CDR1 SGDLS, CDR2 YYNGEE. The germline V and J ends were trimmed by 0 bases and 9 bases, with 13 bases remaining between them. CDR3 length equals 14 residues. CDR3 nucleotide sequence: TGTGCCAGCAGCGTAGCCGGGGCGCGGGGCATTCAGTACTTC. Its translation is CASSVAGARGIQYF. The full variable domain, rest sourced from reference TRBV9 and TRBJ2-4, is DSGVTQTPKHLITATGQRVTLRCSPRSGDLSVYWYQQSLDQGLQFLIQYYNGEERAKGNILERFSAQQFPDLHSELNLSSLELGDSALYFCASSVAGARGIQYFGAGTRLSVL.

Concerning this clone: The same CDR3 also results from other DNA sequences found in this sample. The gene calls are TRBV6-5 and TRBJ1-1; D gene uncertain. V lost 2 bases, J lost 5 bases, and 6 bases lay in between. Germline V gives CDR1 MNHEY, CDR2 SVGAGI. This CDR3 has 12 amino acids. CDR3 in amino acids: CASSYGGTEAFF. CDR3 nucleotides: TGTGCCAGCAGTTACGGAGGGACTGAAGCTTTCTTT.

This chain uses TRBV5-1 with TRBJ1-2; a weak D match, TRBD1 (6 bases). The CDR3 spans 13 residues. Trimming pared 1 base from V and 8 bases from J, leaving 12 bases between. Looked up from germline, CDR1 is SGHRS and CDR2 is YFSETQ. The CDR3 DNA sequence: TGCGCCAGCAGCTTGATTCAGGGGCACGGCTACACCTTC. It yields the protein CASSLIQGHGYTF.

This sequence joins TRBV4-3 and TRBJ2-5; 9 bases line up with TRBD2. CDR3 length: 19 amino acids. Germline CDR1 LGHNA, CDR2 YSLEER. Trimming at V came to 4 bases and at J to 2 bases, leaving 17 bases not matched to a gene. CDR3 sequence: CASSRNRRGLAGTQETQYF. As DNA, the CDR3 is TGCGCCAGCAGCCGAAACCGGAGGGGCCTAGCGGGGACTCAAGAGACCCAGTACTTC.

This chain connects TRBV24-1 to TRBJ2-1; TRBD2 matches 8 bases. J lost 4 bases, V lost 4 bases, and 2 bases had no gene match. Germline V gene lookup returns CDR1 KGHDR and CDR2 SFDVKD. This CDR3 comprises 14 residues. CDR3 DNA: TGTGCCACCAGTGAGCGGGGGGCGTACAATGAGCAGTTCTTC. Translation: CATSERGAYNEQFF.

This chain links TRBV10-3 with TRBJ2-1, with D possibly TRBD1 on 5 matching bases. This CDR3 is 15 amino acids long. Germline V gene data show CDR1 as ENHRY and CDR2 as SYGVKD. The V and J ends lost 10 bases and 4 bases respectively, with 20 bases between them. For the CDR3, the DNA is TGTGCCACTGATCATGGGGCAGGGCAATACAATGAGCAGTTCTTC. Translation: CATDHGAGQYNEQFF.

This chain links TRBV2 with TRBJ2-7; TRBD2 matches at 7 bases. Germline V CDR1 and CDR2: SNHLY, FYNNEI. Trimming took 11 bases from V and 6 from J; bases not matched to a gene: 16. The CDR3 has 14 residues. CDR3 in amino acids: CAAFKRAREGEQYF. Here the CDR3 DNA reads TGTGCCGCCTTCAAGAGGGCCAGGGAGGGCGAGCAGTACTTC.

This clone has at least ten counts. CDR3 coding DNA: TGTGCCAGCAGCGACAGAGATCAGCCCCAGCATTTT. It yields the protein CASSDRDQPQHF. The chain carries TRBV3-1 (or the pseudogene TRBV3-2) and TRBJ1-5, with D maybe TRBD1 (5 bases). The germline gives CDR1 LGHDT, CDR2 YNNKEL (reference sequence). Trimming took off 5 bases at V and 5 bases at J, with 7 bases between the two ends. The CDR3 runs to 12 residues.

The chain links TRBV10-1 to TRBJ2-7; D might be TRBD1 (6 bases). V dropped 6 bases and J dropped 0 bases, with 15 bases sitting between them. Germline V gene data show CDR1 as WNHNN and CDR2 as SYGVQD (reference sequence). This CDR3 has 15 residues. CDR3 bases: TGCGCCAGCAGGTCCAGGGGTCACTCCTCCTACGAGCAGTACTTC. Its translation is CASRSRGHSSYEQYF.

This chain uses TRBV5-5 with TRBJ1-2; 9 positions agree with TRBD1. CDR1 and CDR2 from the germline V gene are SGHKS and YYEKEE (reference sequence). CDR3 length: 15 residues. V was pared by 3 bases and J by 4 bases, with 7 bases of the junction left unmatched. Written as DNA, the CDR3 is TGTGCCAGCAGCTACTCCGGGACAGGGAGCTATGGCTACACCTTC. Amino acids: CASSYSGTGSYGYTF.

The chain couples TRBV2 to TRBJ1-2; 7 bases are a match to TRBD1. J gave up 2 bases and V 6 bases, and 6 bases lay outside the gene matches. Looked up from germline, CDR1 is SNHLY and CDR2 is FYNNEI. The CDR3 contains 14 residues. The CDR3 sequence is CASRETGTNYGYTF. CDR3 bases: TGTGCCAGCAGAGAGACAGGGACAAACTATGGCTACACCTTC.

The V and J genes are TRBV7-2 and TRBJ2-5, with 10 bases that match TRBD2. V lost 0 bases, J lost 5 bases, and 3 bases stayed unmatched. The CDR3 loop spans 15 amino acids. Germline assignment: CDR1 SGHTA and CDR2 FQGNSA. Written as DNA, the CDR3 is TGTGCCAGCAGCTTAGCTAGCGGGGGGCTCGAGACCCAGTACTTC. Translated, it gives CASSLASGGLETQYF.

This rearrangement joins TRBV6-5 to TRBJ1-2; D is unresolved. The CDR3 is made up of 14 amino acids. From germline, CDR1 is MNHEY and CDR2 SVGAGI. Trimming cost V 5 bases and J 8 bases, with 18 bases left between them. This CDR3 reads CASSPLDNWWGYTF. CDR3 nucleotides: TGTGCCAGCAGTCCTTTAGACAATTGGTGGGGCTACACCTTC.

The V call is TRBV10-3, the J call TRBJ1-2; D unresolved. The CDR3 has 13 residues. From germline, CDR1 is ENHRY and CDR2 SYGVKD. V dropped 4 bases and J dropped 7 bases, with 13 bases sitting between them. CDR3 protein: CAISADGPGGYTF. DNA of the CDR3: TGTGCCATCAGTGCGGATGGGCCAGGTGGCTACACCTTC.